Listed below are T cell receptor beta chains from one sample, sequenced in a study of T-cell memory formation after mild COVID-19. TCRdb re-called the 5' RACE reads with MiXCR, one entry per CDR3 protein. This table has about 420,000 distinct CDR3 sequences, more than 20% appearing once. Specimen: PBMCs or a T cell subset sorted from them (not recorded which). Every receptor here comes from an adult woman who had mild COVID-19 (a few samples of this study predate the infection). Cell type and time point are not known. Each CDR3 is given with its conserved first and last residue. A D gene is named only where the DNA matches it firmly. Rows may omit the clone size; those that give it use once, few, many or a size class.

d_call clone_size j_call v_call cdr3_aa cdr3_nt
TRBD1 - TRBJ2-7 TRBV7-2 CASSWDRTGEQYF TGTGCCAGCAGCTGGGACAGGACCGGCGAGCAGTACTTC
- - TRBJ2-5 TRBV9 CASSVIASGTQYF TGTGCCAGCAGCGTAATAGCCAGCGGGACCCAGTACTTC
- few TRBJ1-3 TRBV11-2 CASSSPGGWGNTIYF TGTGCCAGCAGCTCACCGGGAGGGTGGGGAAACACCATATATTTT
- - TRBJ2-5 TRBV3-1 CASSPPGFEETQYF TGTGCCAGCAGCCCTCCAGGGTTTGAGGAGACCCAGTACTTC
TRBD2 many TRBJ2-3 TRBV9 CASSVSIGVAGVGDTQYF TGTGCCAGCAGCGTATCGATCGGGGTAGCGGGAGTTGGAGATACGCAGTATTTT
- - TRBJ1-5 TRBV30 CAWSVIPSGAQHF TGTGCCTGGAGTGTAATCCCCTCGGGGGCCCAGCATTTT
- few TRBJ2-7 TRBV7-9 CASSRDIAYEQYF TGTGCCAGCAGCCGGGACATAGCCTACGAGCAGTACTTC
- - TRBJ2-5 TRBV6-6 CASIVAEGQETQYF TGTGCCAGCATTGTGGCGGAGGGCCAAGAGACCCAGTACTTC
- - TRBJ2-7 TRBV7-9 CASSLVTGSSYEQYF TGTGCCAGCAGCTTGGTAACAGGTAGCTCCTACGAGCAGTACTTC
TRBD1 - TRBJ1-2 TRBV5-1 CASSQVRDRGRSSGYTF TGCGCCAGCAGCCAGGTCCGGGACAGGGGGCGATCTTCTGGCTACACCTTC
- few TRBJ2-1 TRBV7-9 CASRVLEYNEQFF TGTGCCAGCAGGGTTTTGGAATACAATGAGCAGTTCTTC
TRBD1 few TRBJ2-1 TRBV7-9 CASSAGDRGPLSYNEQFF TGTGCCAGCAGCGCGGGGGACAGGGGGCCGTTATCCTACAATGAGCAGTTCTTC
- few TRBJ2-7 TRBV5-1 CASSLEIRYEQYF TGCGCCAGCAGCTTGGAAATCCGCTACGAGCAGTACTTC
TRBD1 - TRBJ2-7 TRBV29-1 CSVRNRGPYEQYF TGCAGCGTTCGCAACAGGGGGCCCTACGAGCAGTACTTC
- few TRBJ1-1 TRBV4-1 CASSARHGAFF TGCGCCAGCAGCGCCCGACACGGAGCTTTCTTT
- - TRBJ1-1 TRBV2 CASSYAARTPRMAEAFF TGTGCCAGCAGTTATGCTGCGAGGACTCCGAGGATGGCTGAAGCTTTCTTT
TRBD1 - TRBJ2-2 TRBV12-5 CASGSGQANTGELFF TGTGCTAGTGGTTCAGGACAGGCGAACACCGGGGAGCTGTTTTTT
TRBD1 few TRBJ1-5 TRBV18 CASSPAQGAGSNQPQHF TGTGCCAGCTCACCGGCTCAGGGGGCCGGTAGCAATCAGCCCCAGCATTTT
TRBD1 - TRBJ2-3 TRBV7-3 CASSQQGSVGTDTQYF TGTGCCAGCAGCCAACAGGGGAGTGTGGGCACAGATACGCAGTATTTT
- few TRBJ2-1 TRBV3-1 CASSLAGWNEQFF TGTGCCAGCAGTCTTGCCGGCTGGAATGAGCAGTTCTTC
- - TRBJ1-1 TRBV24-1 CATSLTGLTEAFF TGTGCCACCAGTCTTACGGGACTCACCGAAGCTTTCTTT
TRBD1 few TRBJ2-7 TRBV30 CAWSNRGYEQYF TGTGCCTGGAGTAACAGGGGCTACGAGCAGTACTTC
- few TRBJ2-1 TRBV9 CASSPSALVTGNEQFF TGTGCCAGCAGCCCATCGGCGCTAGTTACCGGAAATGAGCAGTTCTTC
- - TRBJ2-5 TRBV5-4 CASSLERGRETQYF TGTGCCAGCAGCTTGGAGAGGGGCCGTGAGACCCAGTACTTC
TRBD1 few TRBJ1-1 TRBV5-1 CASSLATGEGNTEAFF TGCGCCAGCAGCTTGGCGACAGGGGAGGGGAACACTGAAGCTTTCTTT
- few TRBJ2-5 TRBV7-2 CASSRNRVAETQYF TGTGCCAGCAGCAGGAACAGGGTTGCGGAGACCCAGTACTTC
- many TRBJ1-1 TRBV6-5 CASSYRGGARNTEAFF TGTGCCAGCAGTTACAGGGGAGGGGCAAGGAACACTGAAGCTTTCTTT
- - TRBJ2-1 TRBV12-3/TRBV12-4 CASSFLGRHQFF TGTGCCAGCAGTTTTTTGGGGCGCCATCAGTTCTTC
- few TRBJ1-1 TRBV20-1 CSAPPEMNTEAFF TGCAGTGCCCCCCCAGAAATGAACACTGAAGCTTTCTTT
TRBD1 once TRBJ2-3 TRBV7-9 CASSTGQGFTDTQYF TGTGCCAGCAGCACGGGACAGGGTTTTACAGATACGCAGTATTTT
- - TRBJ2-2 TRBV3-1 CASSQVEYTGELFF TGTGCCAGCAGCCAAGTGGAGTACACCGGGGAGCTGTTTTTT
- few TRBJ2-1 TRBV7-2 CASSLGGIGGEVNEQFF TGTGCCAGCAGCCTGGGAGGTATTGGGGGAGAGGTGAATGAGCAGTTCTTC
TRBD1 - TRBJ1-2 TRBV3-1 CASSQGGQNHYGYTF TGTGCCAGCAGCCAAGGGGGACAGAATCACTATGGCTACACCTTC
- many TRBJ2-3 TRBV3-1 CASKTDSGTDTQYF TGTGCCAGCAAAACCGACAGCGGGACAGATACGCAGTATTTT
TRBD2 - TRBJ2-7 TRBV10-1 CANERLAGGLTYEQYF TGCGCCAACGAAAGACTAGCGGGAGGCCTAACCTACGAGCAGTACTTC
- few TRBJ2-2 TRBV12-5 CASGTRTPTGELFF TGTGCTAGTGGTACCAGGACACCCACCGGGGAGCTGTTTTTT